The next 29 T cell receptor beta chains were all read from a single sample in a study of monozygotic twins with cystic fibrosis. Clones were read by immunoSEQ multiplex PCR, and TCRdb kept only the in-frame ones, dropping some. This table has 7,400 or so clones, approximately 95% appearing once. What was sequenced was blood. The receptors come from a boy between 2 and 10 years old with cystic fibrosis.

This sequence joins TRBV5-6 and TRBJ2-1; D is uncertain. Germline V gene sequence: CDR1 SGHDT, CDR2 YYEEEE. This CDR3 spans 13 amino acids. Trimming left V 4 bases short and J 8 bases short, with 13 bases between. CDR3 nucleotides: TGTGCCAGCAGCCCCCGGCAGGACCATGAGCAGTTCTTC. The encoded protein is CASSPRQDHEQFF. The full variable domain, in which reference TRBV5-6 and TRBJ2-1 provide the parts outside the CDR3, is DAGVTQSPTHLIKTRGQQVTLRCSPKSGHDTVSWYQQALGQGPQFIFQYYEEEERQRGNFPDRFSGHQFPNYSSELNVNALLLGDSALYLCASSPRQDHEQFFGPGTRLTVL.

The chain joins TRBV18 to TRBJ1-2; D call uncertain. The V end lost 3 bases, the J end lost 2 bases, and 7 bases lay between the germline ends. CDR1 is KGHSH and CDR2 is LQKENI in the germline V gene. This CDR3 has 13 amino acids. CDR3 bases: TGTGCCAGCTCACCCGTAGAGAACTATGGCTACACCTTC. It translates to CASSPVENYGYTF.

CDR3 sequence reads: CASSPGFSGANVLTF. CDR3 nucleotide sequence: TGTGCCAGCAGCCCAGGGTTCTCTGGGGCCAACGTCCTGACTTTC. V and J are TRBV7-6 and TRBJ2-6, with TRBD1 as a possible D gene (5 bases). The germline V gene encodes CDR1 SGHVS and CDR2 FNYEAQ. The CDR3 consists of 15 residues. V was cut by 5 bases and J by 0 bases, with 8 bases left in between. Full variable domain (remainder filled in from reference TRBV7-6 and TRBJ2-6): GAGVSQSPRYKVTKRGQDVALRCDPISGHVSLYWYRQALGQGPEFLTYFNYEAQQDKSGLPNDRFSAERPEGSISTLTIQRTEQRDSAMYRCASSPGFSGANVLTFGAGSRLTVL.

The chain has TRBV11-2 and TRBJ2-1, with a tentative D call TRBD1 (6 bases). CDR3 length: 14 amino acids. V dropped 5 bases and J dropped 6 bases, with 14 bases sitting between them. In germline, CDR1 is SGHAT, CDR2 FQNNGV. The CDR3 reads CASSLAGQSNEQFF. For the CDR3, the DNA is TGTGCCAGCAGCCTAGCAGGACAGTCCAATGAGCAGTTCTTC.

As for this clone: The sample contains more than one DNA sequence encoding this CDR3. The gene calls are TRBV11-1 and TRBJ1-1; TRBD1 aligns across 7 bases. Germline-derived CDR1 and CDR2 are SGHAT and FQDESV (reference sequence). This CDR3 contains 14 residues. With V trimmed by 1 base and J by 1 base, 0 bases remained unmatched. DNA for the CDR3: TGTGCCAGCAGCTTAGGGACAGGGAACACTGAAGCTTTCTTT. Translation: CASSLGTGNTEAFF.

J is TRBJ2-7 and V is TRBV18, with TRBD1 matching 9 bases. The CDR3 sequence is 15 residues long. In germline, CDR1 is KGHSH, CDR2 LQKENI. After removal of 5 bases from V and 3 bases from J, the junction contained 8 bases not matched to a gene. The CDR3 region is CASSAQQGASYEQYF. The CDR3 bases are TGTGCCAGCTCAGCTCAACAGGGGGCTAGCTACGAGCAGTACTTC.

The chain joins TRBV20-1 to TRBJ2-7, with D uncertain. V was pared by 0 bases and J by 5 bases, with 5 bases between. CDR3 length: 11 amino acids. Germline V lookup: CDR1 DFQATT, CDR2 SNEGSKA (reference sequence). The CDR3 bases are TGCAGTGCTAGAGAGGTAAACGAGCAGTACTTC. It specifies CSAREVNEQYF.

This clone showed up just once. The J gene is TRBJ2-5, the V gene TRBV11-3; TRBD2 is a possible D gene (6 bases). Trimming took 3 bases from V and 3 from J, leaving 14 bases between them. The CDR3 runs to 15 residues. The germline V gene has CDR1 SGHNT and CDR2 YENEEA. CDR3 coding DNA: TGTGCCAGCAGCTTTAGCGGCCTTAGTGAAGAGACCCAGTACTTC. It is translated as CASSFSGLSEETQYF.

The chain links TRBV7-2 to TRBJ1-1; tentatively, D is TRBD1 (5 bases). V was clipped by 3 bases and J by 2 bases, with 10 bases between them. Germline CDR1 SGHTA, CDR2 FQGNSA. The CDR3 totals 14 residues. For the CDR3, the DNA is TGTGCCAGCAGCTTGGGCAGGGCAAACACTGAAGCTTTCTTT. Translated: CASSLGRANTEAFF.

CDR3 sequence (DNA): TGTGCCAGCAGTCACAGGTCCTACGAGCAGTACTTC. Its protein is CASSHRSYEQYF. V usage is TRBV6-5 and J usage is TRBJ2-7, with D maybe TRBD1 (5 bases). V lost 5 bases and J 1 base, leaving 6 bases between the germline ends. The germline gives CDR1 MNHEY, CDR2 SVGAGI. The CDR3 totals 12 residues.

J is TRBJ2-5 and V is TRBV19; D perhaps matches TRBD2 (6 bases). Trimming cost V 7 bases and J 5 bases, with 17 bases left between them. Germline lookup yields CDR1 LNHDA and CDR2 SQIVND (reference sequence). CDR3 length: 14 amino acids. In DNA, the CDR3 is TGTGCCAGTAAAGGACCCCGGGGGTCGGAGACCCAGTACTTC. Its translation: CASKGPRGSETQYF.

The rearrangement joins TRBV10-3 to TRBJ2-7; D is undetermined. The germline V gene encodes CDR1 ENHRY and CDR2 SYGVKD. The CDR3 is 12 residues long. Trimming stripped 3 bases from V and 2 bases from J, with 5 bases between. CDR3 region: CAISDGTYEQYF. The CDR3 region has the DNA TGTGCCATCAGTGACGGAACCTACGAGCAGTACTTC.

This chain connects TRBV7-9 to TRBJ1-5, with D tentatively TRBD1 (5 bases). V lost 1 base to trimming and J lost 10 bases, with 8 bases between them. There are 12 residues in the CDR3. The germline V gene encodes CDR1 SEHNR and CDR2 FQNEAQ (reference sequence). The CDR3 protein is CASSLGQGPQHF. Here the CDR3 DNA reads TGTGCCAGCAGCTTAGGTCAGGGCCCCCAGCATTTT.

This clone occurred once. This chain joins TRBV5-1 and TRBJ1-1; D ambiguous. The CDR3 is made up of 13 amino acids. Looked up from germline, CDR1 is SGHRS and CDR2 is YFSETQ. Trimming removed 2 bases at V and 0 bases at J, with 5 bases between. The CDR3 nucleotides are TGCGCCAGCAGCTTAACGATGAACACTGAAGCTTTCTTT. Translation: CASSLTMNTEAFF.

The rearrangement links TRBV2 to TRBJ1-1; D is undetermined. Germline assignment: CDR1 SNHLY and CDR2 FYNNEI. The CDR3 is 15 residues long. V lost 5 bases and J 0 bases, leaving 13 bases between the germline ends. The CDR3 DNA reads as TGTGCCAGCAGTCGAATTACAGCCCTGAACACTGAAGCTTTCTTT. It specifies CASSRITALNTEAFF.

The chain carries TRBV5-1 and TRBJ1-2, with 7 bases fitting TRBD1. This CDR3 contains 13 residues. V was pared by 6 bases and J by 6 bases, with 8 bases of the junction left unmatched. Germline V gene sequence: CDR1 SGHRS, CDR2 YFSETQ. The CDR3 is CASNKDRVDGYTF. CDR3 coding DNA: TGCGCCAGCAATAAAGACAGGGTTGATGGCTACACCTTC.

The V call is TRBV7-6, the J call TRBJ2-5, with 8 positions matching TRBD1. This CDR3 contains 16 residues. Germline loops: CDR1 SGHVS, CDR2 FNYEAQ. The V segment lost 1 base and the J segment 5 bases; nucleotides outside the gene matches: 9. DNA for the CDR3: TGTGCCAGCAGCTTAGAGTGGCAGGGGGCGAGTGAGACCCAGTACTTC. Translating it yields CASSLEWQGASETQYF.

The V call is TRBV7-9, the J call TRBJ1-1, with TRBD1 matching 9 bases. This CDR3 spans 16 amino acids. V shed 5 bases, J shed 4 bases, and the junction held 11 bases outside the gene matches. CDR1 is SEHNR, CDR2 FQNEAQ, per germline (reference sequence). CDR3 loop: CASSDPPGQGSTEAFF. The CDR3 DNA is TGTGCCAGCAGCGACCCTCCGGGACAGGGAAGCACTGAAGCTTTCTTT. Drawing the rest from reference TRBV7-9 and TRBJ1-1, the complete variable domain is DTGVSQNPRHKITKRGQNVTFRCDPISEHNRLYWYRQTLGQGPEFLTYFQNEAQLEKSRLLSDRFSAERPKGSFSTLEIQRTEQGDSAMYLCASSDPPGQGSTEAFFGQGTRLTVV.

This clone has only one observation. The chain is built from TRBV7-3 and TRBJ2-1, with a possible D match to TRBD2 (5 bases). CDR1 SGHTA and CDR2 FQGTGA come from the germline V gene. V lost 5 bases and J 8 bases, leaving 22 bases between the germline ends. This CDR3 spans 16 amino acids. The CDR3: CASSPREVSTRDEQFF. In DNA form, the CDR3 reads TGTGCCAGCAGCCCCCGGGAAGTTAGTACAAGGGATGAGCAGTTCTTC.

The chain recombines TRBV25-1 with TRBJ2-3, with 7 bases aligning to TRBD2. CDR3 length: 15 amino acids. Germline V gene sequence: CDR1 MGHDK, CDR2 SYGVNS. Germline trimming cut 8 bases from V and 4 bases from J; bases unmatched to any gene: 12. The CDR3 protein is CASGPIGGRADTQYF. The DNA for the CDR3 is TGTGCCAGCGGTCCCATCGGGGGGAGGGCAGATACGCAGTATTTT.

This clone showed up just once. This chain connects TRBV29-1 to TRBJ1-1; maybe TRBD1 (5 bases). Germline CDR1 and CDR2: SQVTM and ANQGSEA. The length of the CDR3 is 14 residues. V was trimmed by 6 bases and J by 0 bases, leaving 14 bases between them. The CDR3 DNA follows: TGCAGCGTGGGGGTGCGCCAGATGAACACTGAAGCTTTCTTT. Amino acids: CSVGVRQMNTEAFF.

To note about this clone: Relative to the germline gene, one junction end is altered; a read error may explain this. The J gene is TRBJ1-5, the V gene TRBV2; D is unresolved. Germline assignment: CDR1 SNHLY and CDR2 FYNNEI. This CDR3 is 17 amino acids long. CDR3 DNA: TGTGCCAGCAGAGAAGTGGTACATTCCCGTAGCAATCAGCCCCAGCATTTT. Translated, it gives CASREVVHSRSNQPQHF.

The chain joins TRBV11-3 to TRBJ2-7; 9 bases fit TRBD1. CDR1 and CDR2 (germline): SGHNT, YENEEA. J gave up 7 bases and V 6 bases, and 7 bases lay outside the gene matches. The CDR3 loop spans 13 amino acids. The CDR3 spells CASRGTGRVEQYF. For the CDR3, the DNA is TGTGCCAGCAGGGGGACAGGGCGGGTAGAGCAGTACTTC.

The V and J genes are TRBV5-4 and TRBJ2-5; D perhaps matches TRBD2 (5 bases). The V and J ends lost 4 bases and 11 bases respectively, with 12 bases between them. Germline V CDR1 and CDR2: SGHNT, YYREEE (reference sequence). The CDR3 totals 11 residues. CDR3 amino acids: CASSDGLEQYF. The CDR3 coding sequence is TGTGCCAGCAGCGACGGACTTGAGCAGTACTTC.

The chain combines TRBV2 with TRBJ2-5; TRBD1 matches at 8 bases. This CDR3 contains 15 residues. Germline CDR1 SNHLY, CDR2 FYNNEI. With 7 bases clipped from V and 2 bases from J, the junction kept 9 bases outside the gene matches. CDR3 loop: CASTHYRGAQETQYF. CDR3 coding DNA: TGTGCCAGCACCCACTACAGGGGGGCACAAGAGACCCAGTACTTC.

V is TRBV5-1 and J is TRBJ1-3; 7 bases match TRBD1. The V segment lost 7 bases and the J segment 4 bases; nucleotides outside the gene matches: 17. Germline V gives CDR1 SGHRS, CDR2 YFSETQ. This CDR3 is built from 17 residues. The CDR3 loop is CASADRDRGFGGNTIYF. The DNA of the CDR3 is TGCGCCAGCGCAGACCGGGACAGAGGGTTTGGGGGAAACACCATATATTTT.

CDR3 region: CASSLGVIGSRSEQFF. The CDR3 region has the DNA TGTGCCAGCAGCTTAGGTGTCATCGGAAGTCGGAGTGAGCAGTTCTTC. V and J are TRBV7-2 and TRBJ2-1, with unresolved D. Trimming took off 1 base at V and 9 bases at J, with 19 bases between the two ends. Germline V lookup: CDR1 SGHTA, CDR2 FQGNSA. The CDR3 has 16 amino acids.

The V gene is TRBV27, the J gene TRBJ2-1, with TRBD2 identical over 8 bases. Germline V gene lookup returns CDR1 MNHEY and CDR2 SMNVEV (reference sequence). The CDR3 spans 14 residues. Trimming took 8 bases from V and 7 from J; bases not matched to a gene: 10. In DNA, the CDR3 is TGTGCCAGCGGAGGGGGACTAGACGGGAATGAGCAGTTCTTC. Translating gives CASGGGLDGNEQFF.

The CDR3 coding sequence is TGTGCCAGCAGCCTCCGGGACAGGGGAAGGAACGAGCAGTACTTC. Amino acid sequence: CASSLRDRGRNEQYF. The genes are TRBV7-8 and TRBJ2-7, with 10 bases lining up with TRBD1. Germline CDR1 and CDR2: SGHVS and FQNEAQ. V was pared by 5 bases and J by 5 bases, with 9 bases of the junction left unmatched. The CDR3 spans 15 residues.